Listed below are T cell receptor beta chains from one sample, sequenced in a study of T cell repertoires in cytomegalovirus infection. Antigens for these TCRs are unknown. TCRdb reprocessed the reads with MiXCR, giving one entry per CDR3 protein. The sample has 570,000 or so distinct CDR3 sequences; approximately 40% are singletons. Material: cultured PBMCs, obtained from culture after CMV antigen stimulation. These receptors originate from a human donor in good health (CMV status not recorded). Some clones in this sample may be carry-over from other donors' samples. CDR3s include the opening cysteine and the closing phenylalanine or tryptophan. D genes are given only for firm matches. Size is stated for part of the rows, as once, few or many counts, or as a class when the clone is expanded.

>TRBV6-1|14|NA|few|TRBJ1-5
CASSYNREGQPQHF
TGTGCCAGCAGTTACAACAGGGAAGGTCAGCCCCAGCATTTT
>TRBV6-1|16|TRBD1|few|TRBJ1-4
CASSYLGTGGNEKLFF
TGTGCCAGCAGTTACCTTGGGACAGGTGGTAATGAAAAACTGTTTTTT
>TRBV7-9|17|TRBD2|NA|TRBJ2-2
CASSSRTSLGSTGELFF
TGTGCCAGCAGCTCCCGGACTAGCCTAGGGAGCACCGGGGAGCTGTTTTTT
>TRBV7-2|14|NA|many|TRBJ2-1
CASSLLGRGYEQFF
TGTGCCAGCAGCTTACTAGGCAGGGGCTATGAGCAGTTCTTC
>TRBV12-3/TRBV12-4|18|NA|few|TRBJ1-6
CASFLQAWPEGQDSPLHF
TGTGCCAGCTTTCTCCAAGCTTGGCCCGAGGGACAAGATTCACCCCTCCACTTT
>TRBV12-3/TRBV12-4|14|NA|NA|TRBJ1-3
CASSLMGEGNTIYF
TGTGCCAGCAGTTTAATGGGGGAAGGAAACACCATATATTTT
>TRBV27|14|NA|NA|TRBJ2-7
CASSLVGQEYEQYF
TGTGCCAGCAGTTTAGTGGGACAAGAGTACGAGCAGTACTTC
>TRBV7-6|16|TRBD1|few|TRBJ2-1
CASSFVTGDPYNEQFF
TGTGCCAGCAGCTTTGTAACAGGGGATCCCTACAATGAGCAGTTCTTC
>TRBV7-2|15|TRBD2|NA|TRBJ2-1
CASSPSGGINNEQFF
TGTGCCAGCAGCCCTAGCGGGGGGATCAACAATGAGCAGTTCTTC
>TRBV25-1|14|TRBD2|NA|TRBJ2-5
CASSEGSGRETQYF
TGTGCCAGCAGTGAGGGTAGCGGGAGAGAGACCCAGTACTTC
>TRBV19|15|TRBD1|NA|TRBJ2-7
CASSITGTASYEQYF
TGTGCCAGTAGTATAACCGGGACAGCTTCCTACGAGCAGTACTTC
>TRBV7-2|14|TRBD1|many|TRBJ2-3
CASSTGQGIDTQYF
TGTGCCAGCAGCACGGGACAGGGAATTGATACGCAGTATTTT
>TRBV20-1|16|TRBD2|NA|TRBJ2-3
CSARTPGTSGPDTQYF
TGCAGTGCTAGGACCCCCGGGACTAGCGGCCCAGATACGCAGTATTTT
>TRBV5-4|12|NA|NA|TRBJ2-7
CASSGVLSEQYF
TGTGCCAGCTCTGGGGTTCTCAGCGAGCAGTACTTC
>TRBV11-3|18|TRBD2|NA|TRBJ2-2
CASSGWTSGMGNTGELFF
TGTGCCAGCAGCGGGTGGACTAGCGGAATGGGGAACACCGGGGAGCTGTTTTTT
>TRBV7-2|14|NA|few|TRBJ1-5
CASAFSGSSQPQHF
TGTGCCAGCGCTTTTTCAGGGAGCAGCCAGCCCCAGCATTTT
>TRBV7-8|16|TRBD1|few|TRBJ2-1
CASSPSRQGAYNEQFF
TGTGCCAGCAGCCCTAGTCGACAGGGGGCCTACAATGAGCAGTTCTTC
>TRBV4-1|16|NA|NA|TRBJ1-1
CASSQDWGGDDTEAFF
TGCGCCAGCAGCCAAGACTGGGGGGGAGACGACACTGAAGCTTTCTTT
>TRBV7-2|13|NA|many|TRBJ2-1
CASAAPPYNEQFF
TGTGCCAGCGCTGCGCCACCATACAATGAGCAGTTCTTC
>TRBV7-2|16|NA|NA|TRBJ2-2
CASSLGGFGSTGELFF
TGTGCCAGCAGCTTAGGCGGGTTCGGAAGCACCGGGGAGCTGTTTTTT
>TRBV19|13|NA|NA|TRBJ2-1
CASSEAGYNGQFF
TGTGCCAGTAGTGAGGCAGGGTACAATGGGCAGTTCTTC
>TRBV29-1|14|NA|NA|TRBJ2-7
CSVELQGKGYEQYF
TGCAGCGTTGAATTGCAGGGGAAGGGCTACGAGCAGTACTTC
>TRBV5-1|15|NA|NA|TRBJ2-7
CASSLADRSPYEQYF
TGCGCCAGCAGCTTGGCCGACCGTTCACCCTACGAGCAGTACTTC
>TRBV12-3/TRBV12-4|15|NA|NA|TRBJ1-5
CASRPTGLVNRPQHF
TGTGCCAGCAGGCCCACCGGGTTGGTCAATCGGCCCCAGCATTTT
>TRBV3-1|14|NA|few|TRBJ2-3
CASSVRGTTDTQYF
TGTGCCAGCAGCGTGAGGGGCACAACAGATACGCAGTATTTT
>TRBV12-3/TRBV12-4|15|NA|few|TRBJ1-4
CASRPGSRTNEKLFF
TGTGCCAGCAGGCCGGGCTCCAGAACTAATGAAAAACTGTTTTTT
>TRBV7-9|13|NA|once|TRBJ2-5
CASSLEASAAQYF
TGTGCCAGCAGCTTAGAGGCTAGCGCGGCCCAGTACTTC
>TRBV6-1|16|NA|NA|TRBJ2-4
CASSFNSGTSKNIQYF
TGTGCCAGCAGTTTTAACTCCGGGACATCCAAAAACATTCAGTACTTC
>TRBV4-1|15|NA|few|TRBJ1-1
CASRQGFRENTEAFF
TGCGCCAGCAGGCAAGGTTTCCGGGAGAACACTGAAGCTTTCTTT
>TRBV11-3|15|TRBD1|NA|TRBJ2-2
CASSPRTGGTGELFF
TGTGCCAGCAGCCCTAGGACAGGGGGTACCGGGGAGCTGTTTTTT
>TRBV11-2|14|NA|NA|TRBJ2-7
CASSLRTSHYKQYF
TGTGCCAGCAGCTTGAGAACTAGCCACTACAAGCAGTACTTC
>TRBV7-2|17|NA|many|TRBJ1-6
CASSPRAGPPIDSPLHF
TGTGCCAGCAGCCCGAGAGCGGGACCCCCTATTGATTCACCCCTCCACTTT
>TRBV5-1|14|NA|NA|TRBJ2-3
CASSWADGGDTQYF
TGCGCCAGCAGCTGGGCTGATGGGGGAGATACGCAGTATTTT
>TRBV10-3|12|NA|few|TRBJ2-3
CAISGFTDTQYF
TGTGCCATCAGTGGGTTTACAGATACGCAGTATTTT
>TRBV28|15|NA|once|TRBJ2-1
CASSHPRGARNEQFF
TGTGCCAGCAGCCATCCCCGGGGGGCGCGGAATGAGCAGTTCTTC
>TRBV7-4|17|NA|once|TRBJ2-7
CASSFPPYYQGRYEQYF
TGTGCCAGCAGCTTCCCCCCCTATTATCAGGGAAGGTACGAGCAGTACTTC
>TRBV7-2|19|TRBD2|few|TRBJ2-1
CASSLAGTSGYISYNEQFF
TGTGCCAGCAGCTTAGCGGGTACTAGCGGGTACATCTCCTACAATGAGCAGTTCTTC
>TRBV30|14|NA|NA|TRBJ2-1
CAWTHRVAYNEQFF
TGTGCCTGGACCCATAGAGTTGCCTACAATGAGCAGTTCTTC
>TRBV7-2|16|NA|few|TRBJ2-5
CASSPFRGEVRETQYF
TGTGCCAGCAGCCCCTTCAGGGGAGAGGTGAGGGAGACCCAGTACTTC
>TRBV20-1|13|TRBD1|NA|TRBJ1-5
CSARVDRDQPQHF
TGCAGTGCTAGAGTGGACAGGGATCAGCCCCAGCATTTT
>TRBV7-2|11|NA|many|TRBJ2-1
CASSSNNEQFF
TGTGCCAGCAGCTCCAACAATGAGCAGTTCTTC
>TRBV10-3|13|TRBD1|NA|TRBJ1-1
CATGDRVGTEAFF
TGTGCCACCGGGGACAGGGTGGGTACTGAAGCTTTCTTT
>TRBV6-2/TRBV6-3|15|TRBD2|few|TRBJ2-5
CASSPKGGSLETQYF
TGTGCCAGCAGCCCCAAAGGCGGGAGTTTGGAGACCCAGTACTTC
>TRBV7-9|16|NA|NA|TRBJ2-1
CASSPPGYLTYNEQFF
TGTGCCAGCAGCCCCCCGGGGTACTTGACCTACAATGAGCAGTTCTTC
>TRBV11-2|13|NA|NA|TRBJ2-4
CASSLGTKDIQYF
TGTGCCAGCAGCTTAGGAACCAAGGACATTCAGTACTTC
>TRBV15|15|NA|few|TRBJ2-1
CATSRSGNSYNEQFF
TGTGCCACCAGCAGATCGGGGAACTCCTACAATGAGCAGTTCTTC
>TRBV2|14|TRBD2|NA|TRBJ2-7
CASSDAREVGEQYF
TGTGCCAGCAGTGATGCCCGGGAGGTCGGCGAGCAGTACTTC